A selection of T cell receptor beta chains follows, all from one sample in a study of CD8+ T cells in alopecia areata. Sequenced by immunoSEQ multiplex PCR; TCRdb stores in-frame clones only, minus some. The sample lists 150,000 to 250,000 clones, roughly 64% occurring once. This sample comprised CD4+ T cells sorted from blood, obtained at week 24, from a patient treated with tofacitinib. The receptors originated from a human donor with alopecia areata. Each CDR3 is given with its conserved first and last residue. The D gene is left open where the match is weak. Some rows mark clone size as missing; the rest say once, few, many or name a class of expanded clone.

j_call v_call clone_size d_call cdr3_nt cdr3_aa
TRBJ2-1 TRBV4-2 - - TGTGCCAGCAGCCAGGGGACTGAGCAGTTCTTC CASSQGTEQFF
TRBJ2-7 TRBV7-8 - - TGTGCCAGCAGCTTGGGTAGTCTCAAAGGCGAGCAGTACTTC CASSLGSLKGEQYF
TRBJ2-1 TRBV6-6 - - TGTGCCAGCAGTTACTCAAACGGGGCAAATGAGCAGTTCTTC CASSYSNGANEQFF
TRBJ2-1 TRBV7-2 - - TGTGCCAGCGGCGTCGGGGGAAATGAGCAGTTCTTC CASGVGGNEQFF
TRBJ1-4 TRBV7-6 - TRBD1 TGTGCCAGCAGCTTAGCGACAGGGCTTAATGAAAAACTGTTTTTT CASSLATGLNEKLFF
TRBJ2-1 TRBV9 - TRBD1 TGTGCCAGCAGCGGAACACAGGGGTCGGGGCAGTTCTTC CASSGTQGSGQFF
TRBJ2-3 TRBV14 few - TGTGCCAGCAGCCCTCGATATACAGATACGCAGTATTTT CASSPRYTDTQYF
TRBJ1-3 TRBV4-1 - - TGCGCCAGCAGCCAAGATTTGGCCCAAGGTGGAAACACCATATATTTT CASSQDLAQGGNTIYF
TRBJ2-1 TRBV6-5 - - TGTGCCAGCAGTGAGGGATCAGATCAGTATGAGCAGTTCTTC CASSEGSDQYEQFF
TRBJ2-5 TRBV5-1 few TRBD2 TGCGCCAGCAGCACGGGACTAGCGGGAGGTAGAGAGACCCAGTACTTC CASSTGLAGGRETQYF
TRBJ2-7 TRBV6-5 once - TGTGCCAGCAGTTATGCCCACGGCGGTTCCTACGAGCAGTACTTC CASSYAHGGSYEQYF
TRBJ2-7 TRBV5-1 - - TGCGCCAGCAGGTGGGGGACGGAGTCCTACGAGCAGTACTTC CASRWGTESYEQYF
TRBJ2-1 TRBV29-1 - TRBD2 TGCAGCGTCGCTACTAGCGGGGGGGCCGGTGAGCAGTTCTTC CSVATSGGAGEQFF
TRBJ2-1 TRBV11-2 - - TGTGCCAGCAGCTTAGGTACCGGGGCCAACAATGAGCAGTTCTTC CASSLGTGANNEQFF
TRBJ1-6 TRBV4-2 - - TGTGCCAGCAGCCAAGAGGTCACTGGGCCCCAATTCGGTTCACCCCTCCACTTT CASSQEVTGPQFGSPLHF
TRBJ2-3 TRBV2 few TRBD1 TGTGCCATCAGCCAAGACAGGGAAACGCAGTATTTT CAISQDRETQYF
TRBJ2-2 TRBV2 few - TGTGCCAGCAGGGTTTTGGACGGGGAGCTGTTTTTT CASRVLDGELFF
TRBJ2-2 TRBV6-5 - - TGTGCCAGCAGTTACTCGCAACTGAACACCGGGGAGCTGTTTTTT CASSYSQLNTGELFF